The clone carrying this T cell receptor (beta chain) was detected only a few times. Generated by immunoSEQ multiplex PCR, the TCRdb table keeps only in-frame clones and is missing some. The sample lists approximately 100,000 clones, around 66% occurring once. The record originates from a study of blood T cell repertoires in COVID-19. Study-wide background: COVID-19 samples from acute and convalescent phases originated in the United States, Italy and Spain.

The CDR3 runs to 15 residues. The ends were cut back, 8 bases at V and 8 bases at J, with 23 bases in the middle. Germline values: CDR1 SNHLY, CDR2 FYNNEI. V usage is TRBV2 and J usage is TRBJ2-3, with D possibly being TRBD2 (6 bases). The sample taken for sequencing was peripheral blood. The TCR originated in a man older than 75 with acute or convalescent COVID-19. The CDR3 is CASARDGSKISTQYF. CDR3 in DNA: TGTGCCAGCGCCCGGGACGGGAGTAAAATTTCTACGCAGTATTTT. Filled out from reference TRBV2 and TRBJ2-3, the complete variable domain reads EPEVTQTPSHQVTQMGQEVILRCVPISNHLYFYWYRQILGQKVEFLVSFYNNEISEKSEIFDDQFSVERPDGSNFTLKIRSTKLEDSAMYFCASARDGSKISTQYFGPGTRLTVL.